This TCR beta chain was obtained from a study of blood T cell repertoires in COVID-19 (dated by TCRdb to about 2020). A note on the overall study: The collaborator samples originated in the United States, Italy and Spain and spanned the acute and convalescent phases of COVID-19. The material from the prospective study consisted of cDNA or gDNA derived from T cells, B-cell-depleted T cells, or PBMCs. Where HLA class I and class II types were available, the types were taken from metadata supplied by the sample provider, not from assay-based typing. Nearly every sample came with metadata listing a de-identified subject ID, COVID-19 status, age in years and sex. The repertoires were made available in a free public database intended to serve as a resource for research on the immune response to SARS-CoV-2. Samples came from the ongoing ImmuneRACE study (first 160 participants) plus 1,254 subjects from 6 global collaborators. Subjects who had been exposed to COVID-19, were actively infected with it, or had recovered from it provided the deeply sampled blood TCRbeta repertoires that made up the dataset. Summary of the overall study and its limitations: The amount of clinical and demographic metadata varied by source and participant and was provided uncurated.

The sample holds a few counts of this clone. Its target antigen remains unknown. The record has no base qualities; no much larger clone is one base away. TCRbeta CDR3 regions were amplified from genomic DNA by means of the immunoSEQ Assay, a bias-controlled multiplex PCR. Turning to the authors' computational methods: Within the assay, amplification of reference gene primers was used to estimate how many nucleated cells each sample contained. To quantify the absolute abundance of each unique TCRbeta CDR3 rearrangement, sequence reads were collapsed and filtered. Productive Simpson clonality was computed per sample as the square root of Simpson's diversity index over productive rearrangements. Held by TCRdb, this immuneACCESS table contains in-frame sequences only and omits some clones. Under half of the omission traces to an unresolved V gene where checked; the cause of the rest is unknown. That table supplies the V and J calls and clone size; D and trimming were determined from the DNA. The sample has a few hundred thousand clones on record, approximately 77% of them singletons. The top ten clonotypes cover around 2.9% of the sample.

Each collaborating institution followed its own protocols to collect whole blood in K2EDTA tubes. Collaborator samples were shipped for TCRbeta analysis as frozen whole blood, isolated PBMCs, or DNA extracted from either sample type. The CDR3 measures 14 amino acids from cysteine to phenylalanine. Only the CDR3 DNA is retained, 42 bases long and in frame from the first base. CDR1 and CDR2, looked up from the germline V gene, are SGHRS and YFSETQ. Trimming takes 3 bases off V and 12 bases off J; junction bases not matched to a gene: 7. This clonotype was obtained from a woman between 18 and 29 years old with acute or convalescent COVID-19. Sequencing used peripheral blood. This chain is built from TRBV5-1 and TRBJ1-6; 9 central bases correspond to TRBD1. CDR3 region: CASSYWDRAEPLHF. The sequenced DNA: TGCGCCAGCAGCTACTGGGACAGGGCGGAACCCCTCCACTTT.